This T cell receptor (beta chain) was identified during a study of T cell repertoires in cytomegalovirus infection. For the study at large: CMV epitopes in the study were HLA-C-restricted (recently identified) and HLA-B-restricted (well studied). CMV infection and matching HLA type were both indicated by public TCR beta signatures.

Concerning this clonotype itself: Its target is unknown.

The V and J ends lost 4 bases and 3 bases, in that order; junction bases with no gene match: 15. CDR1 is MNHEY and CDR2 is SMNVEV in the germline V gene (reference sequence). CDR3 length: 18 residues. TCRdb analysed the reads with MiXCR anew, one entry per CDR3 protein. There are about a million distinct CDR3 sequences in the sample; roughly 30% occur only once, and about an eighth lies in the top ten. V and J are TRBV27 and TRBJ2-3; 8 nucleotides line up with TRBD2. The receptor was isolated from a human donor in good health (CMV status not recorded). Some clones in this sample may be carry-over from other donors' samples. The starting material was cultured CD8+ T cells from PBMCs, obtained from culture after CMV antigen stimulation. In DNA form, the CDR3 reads TGTGCCAGCAGTTCCCCCGTACCTAGCGCGGGGGGTACAGATACGCAGTATTTT. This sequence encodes CASSSPVPSAGGTDTQYF.